This TCR beta chain stems from a study of human T cells and chemical hapten exposure. Study-level background: Slight volume differences across pooled libraries mainly accounted for varying per-sample TCR yields.

Study observations and caveats: Correlating positively with patch test score were the PT1 expanded TCR counts. Healthy individuals' immune responses may differ from those of donors, who had alopecia.

This clonotype was seen ten or more times. Its antigen remains unknown. Time point meaning: patch test 1, 2 weeks after DPC sensitization. As to treatment: therapeutic diphenylcyclopropenone sensitization with weekly scalp DPC. Blood draws preceded each patch test application. V lost 7 bases and J lost 2, with 15 bases in between. CDR3 size: 14 residues. Per germline, CDR1 SEHNR and CDR2 FQNEAQ (reference sequence). TCRdb recomputed calls from the RACE reads with MiXCR, one row per CDR3 protein. Among approximately 400,000 distinct CDR3 sequences listed, approximately 4.4% were seen once. The rearrangement links TRBV7-9 to TRBJ2-7; a weak D match, TRBD1 (6 bases). The sequencing used whole blood, collected in connection with sensitization to the hapten diphenylcyclopropenone (DPC). The sequence was obtained from a woman between 50 and 59 years old with alopecia areata. Some clones in this sample may be carry-over from other donors' samples. CDR3 DNA: TGTGCCAGCAATTCCCGGGACACCCCCTACGAGCAGTACTTC. Its protein is CASNSRDTPYEQYF.